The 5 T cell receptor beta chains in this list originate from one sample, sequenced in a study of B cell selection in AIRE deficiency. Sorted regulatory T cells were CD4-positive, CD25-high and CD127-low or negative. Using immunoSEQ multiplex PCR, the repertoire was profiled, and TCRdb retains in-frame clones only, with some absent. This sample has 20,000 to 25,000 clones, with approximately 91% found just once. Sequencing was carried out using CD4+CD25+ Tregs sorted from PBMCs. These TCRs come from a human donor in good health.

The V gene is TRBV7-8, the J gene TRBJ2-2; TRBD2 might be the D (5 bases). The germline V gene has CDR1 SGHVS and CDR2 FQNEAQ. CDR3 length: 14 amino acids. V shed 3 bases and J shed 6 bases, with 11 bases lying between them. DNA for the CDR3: TGTGCCAGCAGCTTCCTCCGGCGGGCCGGGGAGCTGTTTTTT. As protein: CASSFLRRAGELFF.

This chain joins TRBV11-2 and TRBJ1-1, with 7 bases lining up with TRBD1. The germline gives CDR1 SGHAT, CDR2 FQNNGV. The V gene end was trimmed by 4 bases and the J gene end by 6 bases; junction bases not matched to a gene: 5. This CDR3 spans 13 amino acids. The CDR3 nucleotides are TGTGCCAGCAGCTACGGGGACAGATCTGAAGCTTTCTTT. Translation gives CASSYGDRSEAFF.

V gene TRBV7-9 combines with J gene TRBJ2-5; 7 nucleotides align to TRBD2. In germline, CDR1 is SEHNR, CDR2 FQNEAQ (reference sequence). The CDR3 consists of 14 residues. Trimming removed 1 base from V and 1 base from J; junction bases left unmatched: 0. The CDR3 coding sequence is TGTGCCAGCAGCTTAGGACTAGCCCAAGAGACCCAGTACTTC. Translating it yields CASSLGLAQETQYF.

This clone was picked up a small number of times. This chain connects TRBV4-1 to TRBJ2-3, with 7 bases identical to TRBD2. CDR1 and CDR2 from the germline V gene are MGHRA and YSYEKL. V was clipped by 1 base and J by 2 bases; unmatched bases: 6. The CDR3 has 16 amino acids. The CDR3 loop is CASSQAPSGITDTQYF. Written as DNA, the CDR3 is TGCGCCAGCAGCCAAGCCCCTAGCGGAATCACAGATACGCAGTATTTT.

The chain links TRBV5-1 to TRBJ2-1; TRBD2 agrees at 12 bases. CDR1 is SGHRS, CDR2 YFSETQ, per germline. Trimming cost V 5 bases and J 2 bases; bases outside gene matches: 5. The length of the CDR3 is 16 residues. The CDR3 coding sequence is TGCGCCAGCAGGCCTTCTAGCGGGGGGGCCTACAATGAGCAGTTCTTC. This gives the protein CASRPSSGGAYNEQFF.